This entry lists 6 T cell receptor beta chains sequenced from one sample in a study of blood T cell repertoires in COVID-19. Data came from immunoSEQ multiplex PCR; TCRdb stores just in-frame clones and leaves some out. The sample has around 19,000 clones; more than 80% are singletons. The sample taken for sequencing was peripheral blood. Receptors were obtained from a human donor in a cohort sampled during active COVID-19.

The V call is TRBV6-6, the J call TRBJ2-6; possibly TRBD2 for D (6 bases). Germline CDR1 reads MNHNY; CDR2 reads SVGAGI (reference sequence). The germline V and J ends were trimmed by 5 bases and 0 bases, with 11 bases remaining between them. The CDR3 is 16 residues long. The CDR3 here is CASSITAGSGANVLTF. The CDR3 bases are TGTGCCAGCAGTATTACAGCGGGCTCTGGGGCCAACGTCCTGACTTTC.

The chain joins TRBV9 to TRBJ2-2, with 10 positions matching TRBD1. J lost 3 bases, V lost 4 bases, and 3 bases had no gene match. The CDR3 loop spans 15 amino acids. CDR1 is SGDLS and CDR2 is YYNGEE in the germline V gene. The CDR3 region has the DNA TGTGCCAGCAGCAGACAGGGGGCTTACACCGGGGAGCTGTTTTTT. Residues: CASSRQGAYTGELFF.

The CDR3 spells CSVGDRGNYGYTF. As DNA, the CDR3 is TGCAGCGTTGGGGACAGGGGGAACTATGGCTACACCTTC. The chain carries TRBV29-1 and TRBJ1-2; 11 bases are shared with TRBD1. This CDR3 region has 13 residues. V lost 4 bases to trimming and J lost 2 bases; unmatched junction nucleotides: 0. Germline CDR1 and CDR2: SQVTM and ANQGSEA.

The J gene is TRBJ1-5, the V gene TRBV11-2; D perhaps matches TRBD1 (6 bases). The V and J ends lost 1 base and 7 bases respectively, with 11 bases between them. Germline V lookup: CDR1 SGHAT, CDR2 FQNNGV. This CDR3 contains 14 residues. The CDR3: CASSLGPQGQPQHF. In DNA form, the CDR3 reads TGTGCCAGCAGCTTAGGGCCCCAGGGGCAGCCCCAGCATTTT.

This chain connects TRBV27 to TRBJ1-2; 7 positions match TRBD1. The V gene end was trimmed by 2 bases and the J gene end by 7 bases; junction bases not matched to a gene: 19. The CDR3 has 18 residues. CDR1 is MNHEY and CDR2 is SMNVEV in the germline V gene (reference sequence). This CDR3 reads CASSLVGGGGTAGIGYTF. CDR3 coding DNA: TGTGCCAGCAGTTTAGTTGGTGGAGGTGGGACAGCGGGCATTGGCTACACCTTC.

J is TRBJ2-1 and V is TRBV7-2; 11 positions agree with TRBD2. Trimming at V came to 6 bases and at J to 4 bases, leaving 5 bases not matched to a gene. Germline-derived CDR1 and CDR2 are SGHTA and FQGNSA. This CDR3 has 15 residues. The CDR3 DNA reads TGTGCCAGCAGGAGACTAGCGGGGATTTACAATGAGCAGTTCTTC. Amino acid sequence: CASRRLAGIYNEQFF.